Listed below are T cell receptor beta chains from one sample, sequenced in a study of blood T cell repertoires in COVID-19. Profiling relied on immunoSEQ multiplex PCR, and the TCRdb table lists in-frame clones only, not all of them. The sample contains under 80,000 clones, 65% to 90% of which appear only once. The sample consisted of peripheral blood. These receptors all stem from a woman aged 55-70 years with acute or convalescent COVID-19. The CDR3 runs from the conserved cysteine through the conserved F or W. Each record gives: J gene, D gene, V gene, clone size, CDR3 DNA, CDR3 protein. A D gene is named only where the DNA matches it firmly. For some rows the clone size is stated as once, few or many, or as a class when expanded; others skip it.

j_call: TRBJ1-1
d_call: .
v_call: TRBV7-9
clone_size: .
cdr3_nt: TGTGCCAGCAGCCCTACCGACAGGCAAGCTTTCTTT
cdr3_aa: CASSPTDRQAFF

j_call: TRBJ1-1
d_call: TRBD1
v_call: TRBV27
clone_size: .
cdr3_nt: TGTGCCAGCGGGCGCCAGGGGGTGATGAACACTGAAGCTTTCTTT
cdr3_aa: CASGRQGVMNTEAFF

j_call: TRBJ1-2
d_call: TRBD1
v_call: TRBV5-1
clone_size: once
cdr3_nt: TGCGCCAGCAGCTTGGGTTACAGGGGGAACTATGGCTACACCTTC
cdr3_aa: CASSLGYRGNYGYTF

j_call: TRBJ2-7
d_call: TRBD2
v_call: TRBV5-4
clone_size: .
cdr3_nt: TGTGCCAGCAGCTTCTCGCGGGGGTCCGCCTACGAGCAGTACTTC
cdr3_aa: CASSFSRGSAYEQYF

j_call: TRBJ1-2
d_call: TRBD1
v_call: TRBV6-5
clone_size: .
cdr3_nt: TGTGCCAGCAGGGACAGGGGGCTTTTCTATGGCTACACCTTC
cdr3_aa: CASRDRGLFYGYTF

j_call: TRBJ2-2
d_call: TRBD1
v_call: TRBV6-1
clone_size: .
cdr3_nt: TGTGCCAGCAGTGAAGGGACAGGGGCGAACACCGGGGAGCTGTTTTTT
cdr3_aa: CASSEGTGANTGELFF

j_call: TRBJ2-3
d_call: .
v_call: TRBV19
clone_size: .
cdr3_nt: TGTGCCAGCTCCGGTGGCAGGGCTGGCACAGATACGCAGTATTTT
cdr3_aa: CASSGGRAGTDTQYF

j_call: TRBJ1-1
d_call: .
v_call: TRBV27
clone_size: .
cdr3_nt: TGTGCCAGCAGTTTCGGGGGGAGCGAAGCTTTCTTT
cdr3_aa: CASSFGGSEAFF

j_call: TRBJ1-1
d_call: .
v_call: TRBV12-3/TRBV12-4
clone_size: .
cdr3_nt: TGTGCCAGCAGTCCTCTAGGCAAGGGGAGGGCTTTCTTT
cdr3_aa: CASSPLGKGRAFF

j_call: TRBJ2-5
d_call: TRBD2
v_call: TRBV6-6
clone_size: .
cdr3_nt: TGTGCCAGCCGGTCAAGCGGGGGGCCCGTAGAGACCCAGTACTTC
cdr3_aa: CASRSSGGPVETQYF

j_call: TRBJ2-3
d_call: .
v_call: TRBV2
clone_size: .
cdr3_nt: TGTGCCAGCACCGGGTTAGCCCAAGATACGCAGTATTTT
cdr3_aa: CASTGLAQDTQYF

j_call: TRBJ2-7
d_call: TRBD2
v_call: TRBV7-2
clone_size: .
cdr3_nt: TGTGCCAGCAGGCCCCAGCGGGGGGGGCCGTACGAGCAGTACTTC
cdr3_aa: CASRPQRGGPYEQYF

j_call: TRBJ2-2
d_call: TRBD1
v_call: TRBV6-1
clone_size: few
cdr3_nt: TGTGCCAGCAGTGATATCAGGGGGCTGAACACCGGGGAGCTGTTTTTT
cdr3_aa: CASSDIRGLNTGELFF

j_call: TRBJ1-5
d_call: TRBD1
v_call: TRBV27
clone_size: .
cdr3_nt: TGTGCCAGCAGCGGGACAGGTTGGTTGAGGCAGCCCCAGCATTTT
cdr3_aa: CASSGTGWLRQPQHF

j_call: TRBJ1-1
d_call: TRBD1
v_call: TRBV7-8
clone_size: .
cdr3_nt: TGTGCCAGCAGCCTCCGGGACAGGGGAGCTTTCTTT
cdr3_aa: CASSLRDRGAFF

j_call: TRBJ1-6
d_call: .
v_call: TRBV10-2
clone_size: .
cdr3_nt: TGCGCCAGCAGGGGAGGACGTTCTAATTCACCCCTCCACTTT
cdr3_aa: CASRGGRSNSPLHF

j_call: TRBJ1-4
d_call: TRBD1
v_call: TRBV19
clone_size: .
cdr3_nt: TGTGCCAGTAGTAGCTCAGGGGGGCTGAGTGAAAAACTGTTTTTT
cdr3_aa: CASSSSGGLSEKLFF

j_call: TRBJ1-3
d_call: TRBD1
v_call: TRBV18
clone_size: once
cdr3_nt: TGTGCCAGCTCGGAGGGACAGGGGGCGGCCGGAAACACCATATATTTT
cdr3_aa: CASSEGQGAAGNTIYF

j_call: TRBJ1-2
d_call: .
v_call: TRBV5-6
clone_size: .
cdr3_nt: TGTGCCAGCAGCTTGTTTCGCAGCGACTATGGCTACACCTTC
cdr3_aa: CASSLFRSDYGYTF

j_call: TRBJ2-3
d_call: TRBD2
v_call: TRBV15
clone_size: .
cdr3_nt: TGTGCCACCAGCAGCCGAAGCGGGGGGGCGAGGAATACGCAGTATTTT
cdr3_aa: CATSSRSGGARNTQYF

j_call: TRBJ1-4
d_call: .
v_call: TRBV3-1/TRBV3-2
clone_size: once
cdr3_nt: TGTGCCAGCAGCCAAGAGAAGGACAGTACTAATGAAAAACTGTTTTTT
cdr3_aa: CASSQEKDSTNEKLFF

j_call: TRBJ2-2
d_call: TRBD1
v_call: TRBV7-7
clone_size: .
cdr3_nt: TGTGCCAGCAGCTCGTCTTCCGGGACAGCCGGGGAGCTGTTTTTT
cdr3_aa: CASSSSSGTAGELFF

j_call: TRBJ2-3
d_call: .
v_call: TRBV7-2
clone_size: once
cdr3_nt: TGTGCCAGCAGCTTAGCCCGCCAGGCGAGAAATACGCAGTATTTT
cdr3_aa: CASSLARQARNTQYF

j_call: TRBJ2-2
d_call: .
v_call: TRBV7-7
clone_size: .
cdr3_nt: TGTGCCAGCAGCTTAGGGGCCCCGACCGGGGAGCTGTTTTTT
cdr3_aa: CASSLGAPTGELFF